The clone carrying this TCR beta chain showed up just once. Its antigen is not known. Sorted cells: live naive CD8+ T cells, CD45RA+CCR7+, Annexin V-negative. This specimen comes from a study of naive CD8 T cells in extremely preterm neonates. Study context: The methods list adults as 20-50 years; the abstract says 25-50.

Overall study findings and caveats: Preterm neonates shared more CDR3 nucleotide sequences (roughly 2.7%) than older groups.

Germline lookup yields CDR1 MNHNS and CDR2 SASEGT. The ends were cut back, 3 bases at V and 8 bases at J, with 13 bases in the middle. This CDR3 region has 13 residues. This table comes from immunoSEQ multiplex PCR, and its TCRdb copy is limited to in-frame clones, with some not included. The profile shows approximately 7,000 clones, approximately 98% of them singletons. The clonotype was recovered from a human donor in good health. The material sequenced was naive CD8+ T cells from blood. This rearrangement joins TRBV6-1 to TRBJ1-1; unclear D gene. The CDR3 is CASSEEVGMEAFF. Written as DNA, the CDR3 is TGTGCCAGCAGTGAGGAGGTCGGGATGGAAGCTTTCTTT.